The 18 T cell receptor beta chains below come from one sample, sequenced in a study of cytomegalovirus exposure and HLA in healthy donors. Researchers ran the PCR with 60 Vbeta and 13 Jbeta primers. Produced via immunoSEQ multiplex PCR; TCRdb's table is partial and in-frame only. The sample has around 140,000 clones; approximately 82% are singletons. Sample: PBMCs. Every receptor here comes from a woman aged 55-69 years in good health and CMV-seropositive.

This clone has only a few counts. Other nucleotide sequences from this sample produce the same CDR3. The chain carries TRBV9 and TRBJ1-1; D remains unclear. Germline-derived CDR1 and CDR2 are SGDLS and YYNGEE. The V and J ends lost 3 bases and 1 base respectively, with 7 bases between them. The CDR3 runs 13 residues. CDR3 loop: CASSARQNTEAFF. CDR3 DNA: TGTGCCAGCAGCGCACGACAGAACACTGAAGCTTTCTTT.

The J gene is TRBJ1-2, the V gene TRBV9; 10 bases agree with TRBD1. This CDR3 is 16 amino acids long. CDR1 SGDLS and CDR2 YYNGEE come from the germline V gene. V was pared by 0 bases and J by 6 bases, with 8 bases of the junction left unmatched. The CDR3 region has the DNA TGTGCCAGCAGCGTAGATGGGACAGGGGATCTGAATGGCTACACCTTC. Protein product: CASSVDGTGDLNGYTF. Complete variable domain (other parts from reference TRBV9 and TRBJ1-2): DSGVTQTPKHLITATGQRVTLRCSPRSGDLSVYWYQQSLDQGLQFLIQYYNGEERAKGNILERFSAQQFPDLHSELNLSSLELGDSALYFCASSVDGTGDLNGYTFGSGTRLTVV.

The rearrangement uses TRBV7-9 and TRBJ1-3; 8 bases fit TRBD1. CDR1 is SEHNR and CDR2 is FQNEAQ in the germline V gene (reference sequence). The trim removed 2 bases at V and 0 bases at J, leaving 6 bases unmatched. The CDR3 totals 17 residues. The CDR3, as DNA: TGTGCCAGCAGCTTACCACCAGGACAGGGCTCTGGAAACACCATATATTTT. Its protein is CASSLPPGQGSGNTIYF.

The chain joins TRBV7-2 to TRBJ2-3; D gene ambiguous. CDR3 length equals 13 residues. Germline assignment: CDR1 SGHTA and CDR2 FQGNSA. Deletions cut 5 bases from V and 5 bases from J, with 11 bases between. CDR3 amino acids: CASSPDRVDTQYF. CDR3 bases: TGTGCCAGCAGCCCTGACCGGGTAGATACGCAGTATTTT.

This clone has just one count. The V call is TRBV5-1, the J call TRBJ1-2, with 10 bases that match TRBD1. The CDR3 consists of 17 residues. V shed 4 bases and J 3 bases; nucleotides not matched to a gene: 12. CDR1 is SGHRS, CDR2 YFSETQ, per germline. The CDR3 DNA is TGCGCCAGCAGCACGACCCCCGGAGGACAGGGGGACTATGGCTACACCTTC. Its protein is CASSTTPGGQGDYGYTF.

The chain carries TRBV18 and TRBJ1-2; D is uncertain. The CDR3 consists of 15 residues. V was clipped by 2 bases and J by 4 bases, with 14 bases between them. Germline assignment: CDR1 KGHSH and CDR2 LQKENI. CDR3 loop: CASSPRVEDSYGYTF. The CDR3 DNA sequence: TGTGCCAGCTCACCAAGGGTGGAGGACTCCTATGGCTACACCTTC. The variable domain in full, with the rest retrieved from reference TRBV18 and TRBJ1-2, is NAGVMQNPRHLVRRRGQEARLRCSPMKGHSHVYWYRQLPEEGLKFMVYLQKENIIDESGMPKERFSAEFPKEGPSILRIQQVVRGDSAAYFCASSPRVEDSYGYTFGSGTRLTVV.

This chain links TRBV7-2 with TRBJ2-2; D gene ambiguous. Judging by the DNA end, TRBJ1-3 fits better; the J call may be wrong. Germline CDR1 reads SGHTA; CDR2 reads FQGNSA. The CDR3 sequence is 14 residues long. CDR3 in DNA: TGTGCCAGCAGCTCCTACAGCTCTGGAAACACCATATATTTT. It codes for CASSSYSSGNTIYF.

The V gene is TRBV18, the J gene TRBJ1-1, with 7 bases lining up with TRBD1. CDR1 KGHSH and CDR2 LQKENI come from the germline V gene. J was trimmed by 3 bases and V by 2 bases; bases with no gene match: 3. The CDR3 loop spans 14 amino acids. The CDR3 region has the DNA TGTGCCAGCTCACCAGACAGGGAATACACTGAAGCTTTCTTT. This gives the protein CASSPDREYTEAFF.

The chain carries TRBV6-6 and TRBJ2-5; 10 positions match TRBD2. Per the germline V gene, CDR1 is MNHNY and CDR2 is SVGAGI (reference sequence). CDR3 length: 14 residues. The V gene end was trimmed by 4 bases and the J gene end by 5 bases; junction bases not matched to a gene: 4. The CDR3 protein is CASSSGLATETQYF. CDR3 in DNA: TGTGCCAGCAGTTCGGGACTAGCGACGGAGACCCAGTACTTC.

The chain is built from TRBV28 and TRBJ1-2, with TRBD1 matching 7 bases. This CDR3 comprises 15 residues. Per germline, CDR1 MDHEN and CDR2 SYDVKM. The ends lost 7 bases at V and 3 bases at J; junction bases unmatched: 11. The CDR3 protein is CASNQPWGQYYGYTF. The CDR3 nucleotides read TGTGCCAGCAATCAGCCCTGGGGACAGTACTATGGCTACACCTTC.

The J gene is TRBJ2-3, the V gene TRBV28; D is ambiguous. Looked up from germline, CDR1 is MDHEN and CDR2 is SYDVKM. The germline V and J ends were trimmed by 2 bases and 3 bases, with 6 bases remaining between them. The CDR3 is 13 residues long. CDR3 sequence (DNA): TGTGCCAGCAGTTTAATAAAAACAGATACGCAGTATTTT. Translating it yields CASSLIKTDTQYF.

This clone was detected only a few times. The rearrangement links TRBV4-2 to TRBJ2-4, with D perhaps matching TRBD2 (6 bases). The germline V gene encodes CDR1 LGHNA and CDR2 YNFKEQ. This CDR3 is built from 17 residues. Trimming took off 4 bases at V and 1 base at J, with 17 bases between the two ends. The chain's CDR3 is CASSRSWDRGAKNIQYF. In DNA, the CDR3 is TGTGCCAGCAGCCGCAGCTGGGACCGGGGGGCCAAAAACATTCAGTACTTC.

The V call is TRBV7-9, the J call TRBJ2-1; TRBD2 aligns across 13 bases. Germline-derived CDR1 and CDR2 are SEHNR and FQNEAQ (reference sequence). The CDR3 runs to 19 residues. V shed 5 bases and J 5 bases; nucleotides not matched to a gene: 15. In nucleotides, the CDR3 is TGTGCCAGCAGCCTAAGGACTAGCGGGAGCCGGAAATCTCACAATGAGCAGTTCTTC. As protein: CASSLRTSGSRKSHNEQFF.

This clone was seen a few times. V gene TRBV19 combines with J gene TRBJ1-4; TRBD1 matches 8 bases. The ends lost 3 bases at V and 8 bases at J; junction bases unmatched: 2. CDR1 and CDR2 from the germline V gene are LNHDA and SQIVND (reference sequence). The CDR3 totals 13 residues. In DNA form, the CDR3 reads TGTGCCAGTAGTATTTCAGGGGGCGAAAAACTGTTTTTT. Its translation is CASSISGGEKLFF.

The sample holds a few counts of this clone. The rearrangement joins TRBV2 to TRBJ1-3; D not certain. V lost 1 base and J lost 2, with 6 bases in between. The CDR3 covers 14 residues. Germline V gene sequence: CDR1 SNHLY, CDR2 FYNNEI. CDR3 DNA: TGTGCCAGCAGTGAAGGCAGTACTGGAAACACCATATATTTT. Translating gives CASSEGSTGNTIYF.

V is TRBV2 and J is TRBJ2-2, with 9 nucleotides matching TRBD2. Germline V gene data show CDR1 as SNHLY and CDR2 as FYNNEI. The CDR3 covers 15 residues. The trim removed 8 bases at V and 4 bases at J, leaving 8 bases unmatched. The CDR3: CASVSGRWVTGELFF. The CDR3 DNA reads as TGTGCCAGCGTTAGCGGGAGATGGGTCACCGGGGAGCTGTTTTTT.

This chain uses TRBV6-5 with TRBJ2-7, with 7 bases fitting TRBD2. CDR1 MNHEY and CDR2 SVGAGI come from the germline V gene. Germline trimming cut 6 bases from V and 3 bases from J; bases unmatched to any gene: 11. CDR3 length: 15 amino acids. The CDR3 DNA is TGTGCCAGCAGCCTACAACGGGACTACTTCTACGAGCAGTACTTC. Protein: CASSLQRDYFYEQYF.

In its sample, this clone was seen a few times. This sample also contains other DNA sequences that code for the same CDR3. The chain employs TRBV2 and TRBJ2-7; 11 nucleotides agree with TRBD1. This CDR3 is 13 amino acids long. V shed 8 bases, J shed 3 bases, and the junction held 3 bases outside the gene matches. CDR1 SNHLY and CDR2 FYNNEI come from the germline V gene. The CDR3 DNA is TGTGCCAGCCTTGGGACAGGGGGCTACGAGCAGTACTTC. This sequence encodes CASLGTGGYEQYF.